What follows are 13 T cell receptor beta chains derived from one specimen sequenced in a study of CD8 T cells in ankylosing spondylitis. TCRdb analysed the 5' RACE reads with MiXCR anew, one entry per CDR3 protein. This table holds about 750,000 distinct CDR3 sequences, over 15% found once. General study findings and limits: Roughly 8 highly homologous variants formed a TCR beta motif that appeared characteristic of ankylosing spondylitis blood.

No antigen has been identified for these receptors. Sequences were obtained from blood, either unsorted or a sorted T cell fraction (not recorded which). These receptors were obtained from a male donor with ankylosing spondylitis.

This chain uses TRBV3-1 with TRBJ2-2; 8 nucleotides line up with TRBD1. The CDR3 totals 14 residues. V shed 4 bases, J shed 6 bases, and the junction held 4 bases outside the gene matches. Germline V gene sequence: CDR1 LGHDT, CDR2 YNNKEL (reference sequence). The CDR3 loop reads CASSLQGVPGELFF. The CDR3 DNA is TGTGCCAGCAGCCTACAGGGGGTTCCCGGGGAGCTGTTTTTT.

This clonotype was recorded many times. This rearrangement joins TRBV10-3 to TRBJ1-3; D ambiguous. V was shortened by 0 bases and J by 8 bases, with 14 bases between the two germline ends. The CDR3 has 15 amino acids. Germline CDR1 is ENHRY and CDR2 is SYGVKD. CDR3 sequence: CAISESREALDTIYF. In nucleotides, the CDR3 is TGTGCCATCAGTGAGTCCCGGGAGGCCTTGGACACCATATATTTT.

This chain links TRBV30 with TRBJ2-1; 7 bases are shared with TRBD1. CDR3 size: 13 residues. CDR1 GTSNPN and CDR2 SVGIG come from the germline V gene (reference sequence). The junction had 9 bases not matched to a gene; V was cut back by 8 bases and J by 5 bases. The CDR3 reads CASSGTANNEQFF. For the CDR3, the DNA is TGTGCCAGCTCCGGGACAGCCAACAATGAGCAGTTCTTC.

The CDR3 here is CASSQEHAQYF. In nucleotides, the CDR3 is TGTGCCAGCAGCCAAGAGCATGCCCAGTACTTC. The chain links TRBV3-1 to TRBJ2-5; D is undetermined. V was clipped by 0 bases and J by 9 bases, with 5 bases between them. Germline loops: CDR1 LGHDT, CDR2 YNNKEL (reference sequence). CDR3 length: 11 residues.

CDR3 DNA sequence: TGTGCCAGCAGAAGGACAGGCAGAGAGACCCAGTACTTC. This gives the protein CASRRTGRETQYF. The chain carries TRBV2 and TRBJ2-5, with 7 bases lining up with TRBD1. V lost 6 bases to trimming and J lost 4 bases; unmatched junction nucleotides: 5. The CDR3 totals 13 residues. Germline V gene lookup returns CDR1 SNHLY and CDR2 FYNNEI.

This chain joins TRBV7-2 and TRBJ2-3, with D unresolved. Trimming left V 3 bases short and J 4 bases short, with 14 bases between. Germline V gene lookup returns CDR1 SGHTA and CDR2 FQGNSA. The CDR3 has 15 residues. In DNA, the CDR3 is TGTGCCAGCAGCTTGTTGGACCCCCGCGCAGATACGCAGTATTTT. Its translation: CASSLLDPRADTQYF.

This clonotype occurred a few times. The J gene is TRBJ2-1, the V gene TRBV7-2; 11 nucleotides align to TRBD2. The CDR3 has 17 amino acids. Per the germline V gene, CDR1 is SGHTA and CDR2 is FQGNSA. V shed 5 bases, J shed 6 bases, and the junction held 12 bases outside the gene matches. This CDR3 is CASSLRLGSGRANEQFF. CDR3 sequence (DNA): TGTGCCAGCAGCCTTCGACTAGGTAGCGGGAGGGCCAATGAGCAGTTCTTC.

The genes are TRBV12-3 or TRBV12-4 and TRBJ1-1; 8 nucleotides align to TRBD1. Trimming removed 3 bases from V and 6 bases from J; junction bases left unmatched: 6. The CDR3 consists of 14 residues. CDR3 in amino acids: CASSLAGGKAEAFF. CDR3 nucleotide sequence: TGTGCCAGCAGTTTGGCAGGGGGCAAGGCTGAAGCTTTCTTT.

The chain employs TRBV20-1 and TRBJ2-7; D uncertain. CDR1 is DFQATT and CDR2 is SNEGSKA in the germline V gene (reference sequence). This CDR3 is built from 13 residues. Trimming removed 0 bases from V and 4 bases from J, with 10 bases in between. CDR3 sequence (DNA): TGCAGTGCTAGAGATGCGATAGGGTACGAGCAGTACTTC. Encoded protein: CSARDAIGYEQYF.

For this clonotype: This may be a read error: a much more frequent sequence differs by one nucleotide. The rearrangement links TRBV5-1 to TRBJ1-1; perhaps TRBD1 as D (6 bases). This CDR3 spans 14 amino acids. Germline values: CDR1 SGHRS, CDR2 YFSETQ. V was shortened by 0 bases and J by 3 bases, with 9 bases between the two germline ends. CDR3 protein: CASSLGQVYTEAFF. DNA of the CDR3: TGCGCCAGCAGCTTGGGACAGGTGTACACTGAAGCTTTCTTT.

The chain recombines TRBV7-9 with TRBJ1-2; TRBD1 might be the D (6 bases). Germline-derived CDR1 and CDR2 are SEHNR and FQNEAQ (reference sequence). CDR3 size: 13 residues. Trimming removed 5 bases from V and 4 bases from J, with 11 bases in between. This chain's CDR3 is CASSRQAFYGYTF. CDR3 DNA: TGTGCCAGCAGCCGACAGGCCTTCTATGGCTACACCTTC.

The chain recombines TRBV3-1 with TRBJ2-7, with D possibly being TRBD1 or TRBD2 (6 bases each). The ends were cut back, 4 bases at V and 0 bases at J, with 19 bases in the middle. Germline V gene sequence: CDR1 LGHDT, CDR2 YNNKEL (reference sequence). CDR3 length: 17 amino acids. The CDR3 protein is CASSLSQGQRASYEQYF. The CDR3, as DNA: TGTGCCAGCAGCCTCTCGCAGGGGCAGCGGGCCTCCTACGAGCAGTACTTC.

Only a few counts were recorded for this clonotype. The CDR3 spells CSAAGDRYEQYF. The CDR3 region has the DNA TGCAGCGCAGCGGGAGATAGGTACGAGCAGTACTTC. This rearrangement joins TRBV29-1 to TRBJ2-7, with 8 bases aligning to TRBD2. V trimming: 7 bases; J trimming: 4 bases; junction bases outside the gene matches: 6. CDR3 length: 12 residues. Germline values: CDR1 SQVTM, CDR2 ANQGSEA.